Each of the 27 T cell receptor beta chains below was sequenced from the same sample in a study of spatial heterogeneity in lung cancer. TCRdb redid the calling of the 5' RACE reads with MiXCR, one entry per CDR3 protein. The table records tens of thousands of distinct CDR3 sequences, 15% to 20% of them present only once. Stated time point: sample taken at primary tumor resection. Material for sequencing was whole RNA from tumor, nontumor lung or frozen PBMC, left unsorted. The specimen comprised PBMCs, sampled at surgery. These receptors originate from a male donor with early-stage non-small cell lung cancer.

This clonotype was detected only a few times. The chain employs TRBV27 and TRBJ1-5; 7 nucleotides line up with TRBD1. With V trimmed by 7 bases and J by 7 bases, 10 bases remained unmatched. This CDR3 has 14 amino acids. Germline CDR1 is MNHEY and CDR2 is SMNVEV (reference sequence). The CDR3 region is CASNPDRVGQPQHF. In nucleotides, the CDR3 is TGTGCCAGCAACCCCGACAGGGTGGGGCAGCCCCAGCATTTT.

The V call is TRBV11-3, the J call TRBJ1-4; the match to TRBD1 covers 7 bases. V shed 9 bases and J 3 bases; nucleotides not matched to a gene: 10. The CDR3 spans 15 residues. CDR1 and CDR2 from the germline V gene are SGHNT and YENEEA. The CDR3 here is CASRGQTGPNEKLFF. CDR3 DNA sequence: TGTGCCAGTCGGGGGCAGACAGGGCCTAATGAAAAACTGTTTTTT.

This clonotype was observed a few times. V and J are TRBV29-1 and TRBJ2-1, with 12 bases aligning to TRBD2. J lost 0 bases, V lost 7 bases, and 7 bases had no gene match. There are 16 residues in the CDR3. CDR1 and CDR2 from the germline V gene are SQVTM and ANQGSEA. Written as DNA, the CDR3 is TGCAGCGCCGGGTTGGGACTAGCGGGCTCCTACAATGAGCAGTTCTTC. Protein: CSAGLGLAGSYNEQFF.

V usage is TRBV7-9 and J usage is TRBJ2-7, with 7 bases identical to TRBD2. The CDR3 contains 13 residues. J was trimmed by 0 bases and V by 5 bases; bases with no gene match: 1. CDR1 is SEHNR and CDR2 is FQNEAQ in the germline V gene (reference sequence). CDR3 sequence: CASSGGDSYEQYF. Written as DNA, the CDR3 is TGTGCCAGCAGCGGGGGGGACTCCTACGAGCAGTACTTC.

The chain is built from TRBV5-1 and TRBJ2-5, with D possibly called TRBD1 or TRBD2 (5 bases each). CDR3 length: 14 residues. Germline V CDR1 and CDR2: SGHRS, YFSETQ. The V gene lost 4 bases and the J gene lost 4 bases, with 14 bases spanning the gap. This CDR3 is CASSSQAGAETQYF. Here the CDR3 DNA reads TGCGCCAGCAGCAGTCAGGCCGGGGCAGAGACCCAGTACTTC.

This clonotype occurred a few times. V gene TRBV6-2 or TRBV6-3 combines with J gene TRBJ2-5, with D possibly TRBD1 on 6 matching bases. The CDR3 has 14 amino acids. V shed 1 base and J shed 5 bases, with 11 bases lying between them. Germline CDR1 reads MNHEY; CDR2 reads SVGEGT. The DNA for the CDR3 is TGTGCCAGCAGTTACTTAGGCACAGGGGAGACCCAGTACTTC. Its translation: CASSYLGTGETQYF.

The CDR3 DNA follows: TGTGCCAGCAGCCAAGCGACAGTCTCCGGGGCCAACGTCCTGACTTTC. It encodes CASSQATVSGANVLTF. The chain carries TRBV4-2 and TRBJ2-6; D might be TRBD1 (5 bases). V lost 1 base, J lost 4 bases, and 11 bases lay in between. The CDR3 extends over 16 amino acids. Germline V gene lookup returns CDR1 LGHNA and CDR2 YNFKEQ.

The chain uses TRBV11-3 and TRBJ2-3; unclear D gene. The V end was cut by 2 bases, the J end by 0 bases, with 12 bases between. This CDR3 spans 16 amino acids. Germline CDR1 reads SGHNT; CDR2 reads YENEEA. In DNA form, the CDR3 reads TGTGCCAGCAGCTTATTCGCGCCGCGTAGCACAGATACGCAGTATTTT. Translating gives CASSLFAPRSTDTQYF. Full variable domain (missing parts from reference TRBV11-3 and TRBJ2-3): EAGVVQSPRYKIIEKKQPVAFWCNPISGHNTLYWYLQNLGQGPELLIRYENEEAVDDSQLPKDRFSAERLKGVDSTLKIQPAELGDSAVYLCASSLFAPRSTDTQYFGPGTRLTVL.

This chain uses TRBV11-2 with TRBJ1-1; maybe TRBD1 (5 bases). The CDR3 length is 15 residues. CDR1 and CDR2 from the germline V gene are SGHAT and FQNNGV. Between the trimmed V and J ends, which lost 5 bases and 1 base, there was a span of 14 bases. The CDR3 region is CASSAQPGGNTEAFF. CDR3 nucleotides: TGTGCCAGCAGCGCCCAGCCGGGGGGGAACACTGAAGCTTTCTTT.

The genes are TRBV19 and TRBJ1-5, with 11 bases lining up with TRBD1. From germline, CDR1 is LNHDA and CDR2 SQIVND (reference sequence). The CDR3 has 14 amino acids. The V segment lost 10 bases and the J segment 4 bases; nucleotides outside the gene matches: 6. CDR3 protein: CATRTGGTNQPQHF. CDR3 nucleotide sequence: TGTGCCACCAGGACAGGGGGCACGAATCAGCCCCAGCATTTT.

V and J are TRBV6-1 and TRBJ1-5, with 8 bases matching TRBD1. Per the germline V gene, CDR1 is MNHNS and CDR2 is SASEGT. CDR3 length: 14 amino acids. After removal of 5 bases from V and 9 bases from J, the junction contained 9 bases not matched to a gene. The CDR3 is CASSLDRGVGPQHF. CDR3 sequence (DNA): TGTGCCAGCAGTTTAGACAGGGGAGTAGGGCCCCAGCATTTT.

The V call is TRBV28, the J call TRBJ2-3; 10 bases are shared with TRBD2. CDR1 is MDHEN and CDR2 is SYDVKM in the germline V gene. The CDR3 sequence is 16 residues long. The V and J ends lost 4 bases and 6 bases, in that order; junction bases with no gene match: 10. The chain's CDR3 is CASSSELAGTMDTQYF. In DNA, the CDR3 is TGTGCCAGCAGTTCGGAACTAGCGGGGACGATGGATACGCAGTATTTT.

This clonotype was counted many times. The rearrangement uses TRBV29-1 and TRBJ2-7, with TRBD2 identical over 10 bases. The V and J ends lost 7 bases and 6 bases, in that order; junction bases with no gene match: 12. From germline, CDR1 is SQVTM and CDR2 ANQGSEA. The CDR3 loop spans 14 amino acids. As DNA, the CDR3 is TGCAGCGGCGGTTCTTCTAGCGGGGGAGGCGAGCAGTACTTC. This translates into CSGGSSSGGGEQYF.

This clonotype was seen at least ten times. The gene calls are TRBV5-6 and TRBJ2-5; D call uncertain. V dropped 2 bases and J dropped 1 base, with 0 bases sitting between them. The CDR3 is made up of 11 amino acids. Per germline, CDR1 SGHDT and CDR2 YYEEEE. The DNA for the CDR3 is TGTGCCAGCAGCTTCCAAGAGACCCAGTACTTC. As protein: CASSFQETQYF.

This sequence joins TRBV12-3 or TRBV12-4 and TRBJ2-7; TRBD2 agrees at 13 bases. After removal of 5 bases from V and 6 bases from J, the junction contained 4 bases not matched to a gene. The CDR3 runs to 14 residues. The CDR3 coding sequence is TGTGCCAGCAGTAAGGGACTAGCGGGAACCGAGCAGTACTTC. Amino acid sequence: CASSKGLAGTEQYF.

The chain couples TRBV3-1 to TRBJ2-5; D remains ambiguous. Trimming cost V 2 bases and J 9 bases, with 13 bases left between them. This CDR3 region has 13 residues. From germline, CDR1 is LGHDT and CDR2 YNNKEL (reference sequence). CDR3 sequence reads: CASSQMSMLAQYF. Written as DNA, the CDR3 is TGTGCCAGCAGCCAAATGAGCATGCTGGCCCAGTACTTC.

The rearrangement links TRBV24-1 to TRBJ2-1; D not certain. The CDR3 runs 13 residues. Trimming pared 3 bases from V and 8 bases from J, leaving 10 bases between. Germline lookup yields CDR1 KGHDR and CDR2 SFDVKD. Written as DNA, the CDR3 is TGTGCCACCAGTGATAGGGCCATGGATGAGCAGTTCTTC. It codes for CATSDRAMDEQFF.

This chain joins TRBV7-2 and TRBJ2-7, with 9 bases fitting TRBD2. J was trimmed by 5 bases and V by 5 bases; bases with no gene match: 16. CDR1 is SGHTA, CDR2 FQGNSA, per germline. This CDR3 region has 17 residues. The CDR3 nucleotides read TGTGCCAGCAGCCGAACGATGAGAGCGGGAGGTTTCAACGAGCAGTACTTC. Encoded protein: CASSRTMRAGGFNEQYF.

The V call is TRBV10-3, the J call TRBJ2-7; TRBD1 matches at 9 bases. Trimming removed 2 bases from V and 6 bases from J; junction bases left unmatched: 5. This CDR3 is 14 amino acids long. Germline V gives CDR1 ENHRY, CDR2 SYGVKD. The CDR3 nucleotides are TGTGCCATCAGTGAGACAGGGGGCCCTTTCGAGCAGTACTTC. Encoded protein: CAISETGGPFEQYF.

V is TRBV30 and J is TRBJ2-7, with 7 bases aligning to TRBD1. CDR3 length equals 12 residues. Trimming cost V 5 bases and J 7 bases; bases outside gene matches: 8. In germline, CDR1 is GTSNPN, CDR2 SVGIG (reference sequence). CDR3 residues: CAWDRVRKEQYF. The CDR3, as DNA: TGTGCCTGGGACAGGGTGCGGAAAGAGCAGTACTTC.

The V and J genes are TRBV11-1 and TRBJ2-1; 8 bases fit TRBD1. Germline V gene sequence: CDR1 SGHAT, CDR2 FQDESV (reference sequence). Trimming took 5 bases from V and 7 from J; bases not matched to a gene: 7. CDR3 length: 14 residues. In DNA form, the CDR3 reads TGTGCCAGCAGCCTACGACAGGGGAGGAATGAGCAGTTCTTC. As protein: CASSLRQGRNEQFF.

The chain uses TRBV18 and TRBJ2-1; D possibly corresponds to TRBD2 (5 bases). The germline CDR1 and CDR2 sequences are KGHSH and LQKENI. Between the trimmed V and J ends, which lost 1 base and 8 bases, there was a span of 15 bases. The CDR3 contains 15 residues. Here the CDR3 reads CASSPRYSGEDEQFF. Written as DNA, the CDR3 is TGTGCCAGCTCACCACGATACAGCGGCGAGGATGAGCAGTTCTTC.

The sample holds many counts of this clonotype. This rearrangement joins TRBV7-9 to TRBJ2-1, with 7 nucleotides matching TRBD1. Germline lookup yields CDR1 SEHNR and CDR2 FQNEAQ (reference sequence). Losses at the gene ends were 3 bases for V and 3 bases for J; bases not matched to a gene: 2. The CDR3 is made up of 14 amino acids. Written as DNA, the CDR3 is TGTGCCAGCAGCTTTCGGGACAGCTACAATGAGCAGTTCTTC. This translates into CASSFRDSYNEQFF.

V gene TRBV2 combines with J gene TRBJ2-1, with 8 bases fitting TRBD2. Germline trimming cut 4 bases from V and 9 bases from J; bases unmatched to any gene: 11. The V gene's germline CDR1 is SNHLY and CDR2 FYNNEI. This CDR3 region has 15 residues. The CDR3 spells CASSAERGGQPEQFF. In DNA form, the CDR3 reads TGTGCCAGCAGTGCGGAACGGGGGGGCCAACCTGAGCAGTTCTTC.

A few counts support this clonotype. The chain recombines TRBV7-6 with TRBJ1-1; 7 bases line up with TRBD1. Germline-derived CDR1 and CDR2 are SGHVS and FNYEAQ. The CDR3 is 14 residues long. Losses at the gene ends were 1 base for V and 3 bases for J; bases not matched to a gene: 2. CDR3 in DNA: TGTGCCAGCAGCTTAGTGGGGACAGACACTGAAGCTTTCTTT. Encoded protein: CASSLVGTDTEAFF.

This clonotype was seen repeatedly, ten times or more. This chain uses TRBV7-8 with TRBJ1-1, with D unresolved. The CDR3 has 18 residues. From germline, CDR1 is SGHVS and CDR2 FQNEAQ. Trimming cost V 1 base and J 0 bases, with 18 bases left between them. The CDR3: CASSLEVRMNDLNTEAFF. CDR3 nucleotides: TGTGCCAGCAGCTTAGAGGTACGGATGAACGATTTGAACACTGAAGCTTTCTTT.

Only a few counts were recorded for this clonotype. The rearrangement uses TRBV12-3 or TRBV12-4 and TRBJ2-5; a possible D gene is TRBD1 (6 bases). V lost 6 bases to trimming and J lost 7 bases, with 15 bases between them. The CDR3 runs to 13 residues. The CDR3 coding sequence is TGTGCCAGCAGCGCAGGGGTTTTAGGGACCCAGTACTTC. Amino acids: CASSAGVLGTQYF.